This T cell receptor (beta chain) comes out of a study of multiple sclerosis patients with progressive multifocal leukoencephalopathy. V shed 2 bases and J 3 bases; nucleotides not matched to a gene: 14. Germline V gene lookup returns CDR1 KGHSH and CDR2 LQKENI. CDR3 length: 19 residues. This clone was seen a single time. This sample's time point: time of PML onset. Natalizumab-treated patients developed PML between about 16 and 56 months into natalizumab therapy. This table comes from immunoSEQ multiplex PCR, and its TCRdb copy is limited to in-frame clones, with some not included. The sample consists of about 33,000 clones, 87% of them appearing once.

The chain carries TRBV18 and TRBJ1-5; TRBD1 matches at 9 bases. The receptor was isolated from a human donor with progressive multifocal leukoencephalopathy. The specimen was PBMCs, collected from a patient treated with natalizumab. The DNA of the CDR3 is TGTGCCAGCTCACCATACCCTCTAGGGACAGGGAAGGTCAATCAGCCCCAGCATTTT. It yields the protein CASSPYPLGTGKVNQPQHF. The entire variable domain, with the rest obtained from reference TRBV18 and TRBJ1-5, is as follows: NAGVMQNPRHLVRRRGQEARLRCSPMKGHSHVYWYRQLPEEGLKFMVYLQKENIIDESGMPKERFSAEFPKEGPSILRIQQVVRGDSAAYFCASSPYPLGTGKVNQPQHFGDGTRLSIL.